A single sample gave rise to the 9 T cell receptor beta chains below, sequenced in a study of T cells expressing NK-cell markers. TCRdb reprocessed the 5' RACE reads and keeps a single row for each CDR3 protein, giving no DNA. This sample's clone table lists 400,000 or so distinct CDR3 sequences. Sequenced sample: blood T cells: a sorted CD56 or NKG2C T cell subset, CD4+ or CD8+ T cells, or bulk PBMC T cells (not recorded which). All receptors come from a woman aged 45-60 years in good health.

Here the CDR3 reads CASTRPLPGLAVQNEQFF. The V call is TRBV10-2, the J call TRBJ2-1; TCRdb designates TRBD2, a call that cannot be tested without DNA. The CDR3 extends over 18 amino acids. Germline V gene lookup returns CDR1 WSHSY and CDR2 SAAADI.

The chain has TRBV7-9 and TRBJ2-2; the D gene TCRdb calls, TRBD2, cannot be checked with no DNA. This CDR3 has 14 residues. Per the germline V gene, CDR1 is SEHNR and CDR2 is FQNEAQ (reference sequence). Here the CDR3 reads CASSSSTRPGELFF.

This chain uses TRBV19 with TRBJ1-5; TCRdb outputs TRBD1, but without DNA this stays unchecked. Germline CDR1 is LNHDA and CDR2 is SQIVND (reference sequence). The CDR3 loop spans 14 amino acids. The CDR3 protein is CASSRGRENQPQHF.

The chain uses TRBV6-6 and TRBJ2-5; TCRdb reports TRBD2, a call that lacks DNA to check it against. Germline CDR1 reads MNHNY; CDR2 reads SVGAGI (reference sequence). This CDR3 has 14 amino acids. The CDR3 reads CASSTSGSRETQYF.

J is TRBJ1-1 and V is TRBV5-1. CDR3 size: 14 residues. The germline CDR1 and CDR2 sequences are SGHRS and YFSETQ. This CDR3 is CASSPDPTKTEAFF.

The chain links TRBV10-3 to TRBJ1-1; TCRdb reports TRBD1, a call that lacks DNA to check it against. CDR3 size: 13 residues. Germline V gives CDR1 ENHRY, CDR2 SYGVKD. The CDR3 is CAIGGAFDTEAFF.

The rearrangement links TRBV12-3 or TRBV12-4 to TRBJ2-5. CDR3 length: 14 residues. This chain's CDR3 is CASSASGRTRTQYF.

V is TRBV19 and J is TRBJ1-4; TCRdb selects TRBD1, and the lack of DNA leaves this call unchecked. This CDR3 has 16 residues. Germline CDR1 is LNHDA and CDR2 is SQIVND (reference sequence). This chain's CDR3 is CASSLSRDRGGEKLFF.

The chain is built from TRBV29-1 and TRBJ2-1; TCRdb's assignment of TRBD1 cannot be checked, as there is no DNA. Germline values: CDR1 SQVTM, CDR2 ANQGSEA. The CDR3 is 14 residues long. The CDR3 spells CSVEGTGVNNEQFF.